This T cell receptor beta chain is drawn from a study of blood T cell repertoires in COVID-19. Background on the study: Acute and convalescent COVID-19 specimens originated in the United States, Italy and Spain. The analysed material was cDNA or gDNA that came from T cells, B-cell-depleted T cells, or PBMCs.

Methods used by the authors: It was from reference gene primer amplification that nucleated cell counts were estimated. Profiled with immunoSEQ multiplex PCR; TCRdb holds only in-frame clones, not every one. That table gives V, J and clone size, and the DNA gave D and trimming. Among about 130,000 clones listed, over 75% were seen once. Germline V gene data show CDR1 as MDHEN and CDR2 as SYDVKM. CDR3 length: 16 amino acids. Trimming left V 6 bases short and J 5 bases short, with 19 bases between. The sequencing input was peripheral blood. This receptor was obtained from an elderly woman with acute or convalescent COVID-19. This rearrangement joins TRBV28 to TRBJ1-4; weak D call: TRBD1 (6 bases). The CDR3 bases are TGTGCCAGCAGCCGCGTGGTAGGGGGGGCAAATGAAAAACTGTTTTTT. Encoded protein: CASSRVVGGANEKLFF.